A single sample gave rise to the 7 T cell receptor beta chains below, sequenced in a study of shared clonotypes between healthy human individuals. Data came from immunoSEQ multiplex PCR; TCRdb stores just in-frame clones and leaves some out. The sample carries under 1,100,000 clones, about 70% recorded once. The sample taken for sequencing was memory CD4+ T cells sorted from blood. The subset was: CD45RA-negative fraction. The receptors come from a young man in good health.

V and J are TRBV2 and TRBJ1-3; possible D gene TRBD1, 6 bases. Trimming removed 6 bases at V and 0 bases at J, with 9 bases between. Per germline, CDR1 SNHLY and CDR2 FYNNEI. The CDR3 runs to 14 residues. The CDR3, as DNA: TGTGCCAGCAGGGACAGTTACTCTGGAAACACCATATATTTT. Translating gives CASRDSYSGNTIYF. The full variable domain, completed using reference TRBV2 and TRBJ1-3, is EPEVTQTPSHQVTQMGQEVILRCVPISNHLYFYWYRQILGQKVEFLVSFYNNEISEKSEIFDDQFSVERPDGSNFTLKIRSTKLEDSAMYFCASRDSYSGNTIYFGEGSWLTVV.

The chain recombines TRBV10-2 with TRBJ2-5, with unresolved D. The last part of the DNA fits TRBJ2-7 better; the J call may be wrong. The CDR3 runs to 14 residues. Looked up from germline, CDR1 is WSHSY and CDR2 is SAAADI. Here the CDR3 reads CASSAARVAYEQYF. Here the CDR3 DNA reads TGCGCCAGCAGTGCTGCACGAGTTGCTTACGAGCAGTACTTC.

The rearrangement uses TRBV6-6 and TRBJ2-2; D is undetermined. Germline-derived CDR1 and CDR2 are MNHNY and SVGAGI (reference sequence). The V end lost 7 bases, the J end lost 1 base, and 4 bases lay between the germline ends. The CDR3 is 12 residues long. The CDR3 nucleotides read TGTGCCAGCAACCAGAACACCGGGGAGCTGTTTTTT. This gives the protein CASNQNTGELFF.

A few counts support this clone. The same CDR3 also results from other DNA sequences found in this sample. The chain couples TRBV27 to TRBJ2-2; the match to TRBD2 covers 7 bases. Losses at the gene ends were 6 bases for V and 2 bases for J; bases not matched to a gene: 6. CDR1 and CDR2 from the germline V gene are MNHEY and SMNVEV (reference sequence). The CDR3 is made up of 15 amino acids. CDR3 in DNA: TGTGCCAGCAGGCGGCTAGCGGTTAACACCGGGGAGCTGTTTTTT. Its translation: CASRRLAVNTGELFF.

The J gene is TRBJ1-2, the V gene TRBV5-5; TRBD1 matches at 9 bases. The CDR3 sequence is 16 residues long. V lost 4 bases to trimming and J lost 6 bases; unmatched junction nucleotides: 13. CDR1 is SGHKS, CDR2 YYEKEE, per germline (reference sequence). CDR3 sequence: CASSRSLDRGPHGYTF. CDR3 bases: TGTGCCAGCAGCCGGAGTTTGGACAGGGGCCCTCATGGCTACACCTTC. The full variable domain, with the rest looked up from reference TRBV5-5 and TRBJ1-2, is DAGVTQSPTHLIKTRGQQVTLRCSPISGHKSVSWYQQVLGQGPQFIFQYYEKEERGRGNFPDRFSARQFPNYSSELNVNALLLGDSALYLCASSRSLDRGPHGYTFGSGTRLTVV.

The count of this clone is one. The V gene is TRBV2, the J gene TRBJ1-5; 9 bases match TRBD1. CDR3 length: 14 amino acids. Germline CDR1 and CDR2: SNHLY and FYNNEI. Losses at the gene ends were 6 bases for V and 5 bases for J; bases not matched to a gene: 5. The CDR3: CASRDRGYYQPQHF. Here the CDR3 DNA reads TGTGCCAGCAGGGACAGGGGATACTATCAGCCCCAGCATTTT.

The J gene is TRBJ2-4, the V gene TRBV21-1; the DNA was not compared with TRBD1, the D call given in the table. TRBV21-1 has pseudogene status. The CDR3 extends over 15 amino acids. The CDR3 spells CASKLNSLAKNIQYF. The CDR3 nucleotides are TGTGCCAGCAAATTGAACAGCCTAGCCAAAAACATTCAGTACTTC.